This T cell receptor (beta chain) was sequenced for a study of cytomegalovirus exposure and HLA in healthy donors. Trimming left V 5 bases short and J 1 base short, with 12 bases between. Germline CDR1 MRHNA, CDR2 SNTAGT. The CDR3 spans 15 residues. Findings and caveats of the study: Association with HLA alleles at 0.05 false discovery rate was found for 17,000 or so TCR beta sequences in a later analysis. Usually a TCR sequence was rare, but some public TCRs were found in many donors. The study assumed roughly uniform donor sequencing depth for presence/absence analyses. Beyond CMV serostatus, there was no information to go on about immune exposure.

The primer mix had 60 Vbeta and 13 Jbeta primers. Data came from immunoSEQ multiplex PCR; TCRdb stores just in-frame clones and leaves some out. The sample records 60,000 to 70,000 clones, about 80% being singletons. Details on this clone: Its antigen is undetermined.

The TCR comes from a woman in her 30s in good health and CMV-seronegative. The specimen was PBMCs. The genes are TRBV6-4 and TRBJ1-3; D is ambiguous. CDR3 amino acids: CASSSVGESGNTIYF. As DNA, the CDR3 is TGTGCCAGCAGTAGTGTTGGGGAGTCTGGAAACACCATATATTTT.